The rows below give T cell receptor beta chains drawn from one sample of a study of cytomegalovirus exposure and HLA in healthy donors. Sequencing was performed with immunoSEQ multiplex PCR; in TCRdb, only in-frame clones are kept and a portion is missing. The sample lists 74,000 or so clones, approximately 71% occurring once. The sample was PBMCs. These TCRs come from a woman aged 40 to 55 in good health and CMV-seronegative. Each CDR3 is given with its conserved first and last residue. The D gene is left open where the match is weak. Clone sizes are given selectively: once, few, many, or a class where the clone is expanded.

v_gene	j_gene	abundance	d_gene	CDR3aa	CDR3nt
TRBV25-1	TRBJ2-1	-	TRBD2	CATDGTSTGYNEQFF	TGTGCCACCGACGGGACTAGCACGGGCTACAATGAGCAGTTCTTC
TRBV25-1	TRBJ2-3	-	-	CASSPPRGGVGDTQYF	TGTGCCAGCAGCCCCCCGAGGGGGGGCGTAGGAGATACGCAGTATTTT
TRBV5-1	TRBJ2-1	few	-	CASSLAGPGVNEQFF	TGCGCCAGCAGCTTGGCAGGCCCAGGGGTCAATGAGCAGTTCTTC
TRBV30	TRBJ2-3	-	TRBD2	CACYLAGGDLLPDTQYF	TGTGCCTGCTATCTAGCGGGGGGGGATCTTTTGCCAGATACGCAGTATTTT
TRBV29-1	TRBJ2-3	few	-	CSGDNGADTQYF	TGCAGCGGTGATAACGGAGCAGATACGCAGTATTTT
TRBV28	TRBJ1-1	-	-	CASRNLGGLRSFF	TGTGCCAGCAGAAACTTGGGGGGGCTAAGATCTTTCTTT
TRBV5-8	TRBJ1-1	-	-	CASSLVGRRNTEAFF	TGTGCCAGCAGCTTGGTCGGGAGGCGGAACACTGAAGCTTTCTTT
TRBV30	TRBJ1-2	-	TRBD1	CAWSTLVSGTGLGYTF	TGTGCCTGGAGCACTCTGGTTTCCGGGACAGGTCTTGGCTACACCTTC
TRBV5-6	TRBJ2-5	-	-	CASSLGGTGPQETQYF	TGTGCCAGCAGCTTAGGGGGTACAGGGCCCCAAGAGACCCAGTACTTC
TRBV11-2	TRBJ1-1	once	-	CASSQTRYTEAFF	TGTGCCAGCAGCCAGACGAGGTACACTGAAGCTTTCTTT
TRBV9	TRBJ2-7	few	-	CASSVARSGYEQYF	TGTGCCAGCAGCGTAGCTCGCAGCGGGTACGAGCAGTACTTC
TRBV5-1	TRBJ2-7	-	TRBD2	CASSSTGTSNDEQYF	TGCGCCAGCAGCTCAACCGGGACTAGCAATGACGAGCAGTACTTC
TRBV6-1	TRBJ2-7	-	TRBD2	CATAPSSGGTEQYF	TGTGCCACCGCGCCCTCCAGCGGGGGGACCGAGCAGTACTTC
TRBV19	TRBJ1-6	once	TRBD1	CASSPGTGGLDSPLHF	TGTGCCAGTAGTCCCGGGACAGGGGGATTAGATTCACCCCTCCACTTT
TRBV5-1	TRBJ2-7	-	-	CASSLAGRGPFWEQYF	TGCGCCAGCAGCTTGGCGGGCAGGGGACCTTTTTGGGAGCAGTACTTC
TRBV7-9	TRBJ1-1	once	-	CASSLVWRAEAFF	TGTGCCAGCAGCTTAGTCTGGAGGGCTGAAGCTTTCTTT
TRBV27	TRBJ2-2	-	TRBD2	CASSSGLAGITGELFF	TGTGCCAGCAGTTCGGGACTAGCGGGAATAACCGGGGAGCTGTTTTTT
TRBV5-6	TRBJ1-2	-	-	CASRRGLNYGYTF	TGTGCCAGCAGACGGGGACTGAACTATGGCTACACCTTC
TRBV19	TRBJ2-7	few	-	CASSMIRPPYEQYF	TGTGCCAGTAGTATGATCAGGCCACCCTACGAGCAGTACTTC
TRBV6-1	TRBJ1-3	-	TRBD1	CASSDEGQTSGNTIYF	TGTGCCAGCAGTGATGAGGGACAGACCTCTGGAAACACCATATATTTT
TRBV12-5	TRBJ2-5	-	-	CASGPPTPHSLQETQYF	TGTGCTAGTGGTCCCCCAACACCGCACAGCCTTCAAGAGACCCAGTACTTC
TRBV18	TRBJ1-2	-	-	CASSPQLTGQRGFNYGYTF	TGTGCCAGCTCACCACAACTTACCGGACAGCGAGGTTTTAACTATGGCTACACCTTC
TRBV5-1	TRBJ2-7	-	TRBD2	CASSLVSGSYYEQYF	TGCGCCAGCAGCTTGGTTAGCGGGAGCTACTACGAGCAGTACTTC
TRBV7-6	TRBJ2-3	few	TRBD2	CASSLGGSGIPDTQYF	TGTGCCAGCAGCTTAGGAGGTAGCGGGATACCAGATACGCAGTATTTT
TRBV4-3	TRBJ2-3	-	TRBD2	CASSQERRESGTDTQYF	TGCGCCAGCAGCCAAGAGCGGCGGGAGTCGGGCACAGATACGCAGTATTTT
TRBV7-9	TRBJ2-3	-	TRBD2	CASSLAGGDTQYF	TGTGCCAGCAGCTTAGCGGGGGGGGATACGCAGTATTTT
TRBV7-9	TRBJ1-3	-	-	CASSLSGRGSGNTIYF	TGTGCCAGCAGCTTAAGCGGGCGGGGCTCCGGAAACACCATATATTTT
TRBV11-3	TRBJ1-1	-	-	CASSSRPKRCTEAFF	TGTGCCAGCAGCTCTCGACCCAAGCGTTGCACTGAAGCTTTCTTT
TRBV7-9	TRBJ2-3	once	TRBD1	CASSLAKRTGPLRNTQYF	TGTGCCAGCAGCTTAGCGAAGCGGACAGGTCCCTTGAGGAATACGCAGTATTTT
TRBV27	TRBJ1-6	-	-	CASSSDLLTANNSPLHF	TGTGCCAGCAGTTCGGACCTATTGACAGCTAATAATTCACCCCTCCACTTT
TRBV5-1	TRBJ2-3	-	-	CASSLGAGDPRTDTQYF	TGCGCCAGCAGCTTGGGGGCCGGGGATCCCCGCACAGATACGCAGTATTTT
TRBV28	TRBJ1-2	few	TRBD1	CASSLDRAGGYTF	TGTGCCAGCAGTTTAGACAGGGCCGGTGGCTACACCTTC
TRBV19	TRBJ2-1	-	-	CASSPGQLLYNEQFF	TGTGCCAGTAGCCCCGGACAGCTTCTTTACAATGAGCAGTTCTTC
TRBV12-5	TRBJ2-7	-	TRBD1	CASGFGTGDTVPPYEQYF	TGTGCTAGTGGTTTTGGGACAGGGGATACTGTTCCCCCCTACGAGCAGTACTTC
TRBV19	TRBJ2-7	-	-	CASSLFGRGTYEQYF	TGTGCCAGTAGTTTATTCGGGCGGGGTACCTACGAGCAGTACTTC
TRBV7-8	TRBJ2-3	-	-	CASSLASKRTDTQYF	TGTGCCAGCAGCTTAGCCAGCAAGAGGACAGATACGCAGTATTTT
TRBV27	TRBJ1-2	-	-	CASSRQGTYGYTF	TGTGCCAGCAGCCGCCAGGGAACCTATGGCTACACCTTC
TRBV4-3	TRBJ1-5	few	TRBD1	CASSQDGQGNQPQHF	TGCGCCAGCAGCCAAGACGGACAGGGCAATCAGCCCCAGCATTTT
TRBV18	TRBJ1-5	-	-	CASSPMTDQPQHF	TGTGCCAGCTCACCAATGACAGATCAGCCCCAGCATTTT
TRBV18	TRBJ1-6	-	TRBD1	CASSPSTGESSPLHF	TGTGCCAGCTCACCATCGACAGGGGAATCTTCACCCCTCCACTTT
TRBV28	TRBJ1-5	-	-	CASSLGRQVLYQPQHF	TGTGCCAGCAGTTTGGGAAGACAGGTGCTTTATCAGCCCCAGCATTTT
TRBV19	TRBJ2-7	-	-	CASIGQPYEQYF	TGTGCCAGTATCGGACAGCCGTACGAGCAGTACTTC
TRBV5-1	TRBJ2-2	-	-	CASSFLTGNTGELFF	TGCGCCAGCAGCTTCCTGACAGGGAACACCGGGGAGCTGTTTTTT
TRBV7-3	TRBJ2-3	-	TRBD2	CASSLAGGPEDTQYF	TGTGCCAGCAGCTTAGCGGGGGGGCCAGAAGATACGCAGTATTTT
TRBV7-3	TRBJ2-3	-	TRBD2	CSSSFSSGSVTDTQYF	TGTTCCAGCAGCTTCTCTAGCGGGAGCGTGACAGATACGCAGTATTTT
TRBV11-1	TRBJ2-5	-	-	CASSLGTGRGETQYF	TGTGCCAGCAGCCTAGGAACTGGGCGAGGGGAGACCCAGTACTTC
TRBV4-1	TRBJ1-2	-	-	CASSQVAGDNYGYTF	TGCGCCAGCAGCCAAGTGGCAGGGGATAACTATGGCTACACCTTC
TRBV18	TRBJ2-1	-	-	CASSLQAGLYNEQFF	TGTGCCAGCTCATTGCAGGCGGGCCTCTACAATGAGCAGTTCTTC
TRBV18	TRBJ2-7	few	TRBD2	CASSPLRTSTLEQYF	TGTGCCAGCTCACCACTCAGGACTAGCACCCTCGAGCAGTACTTC
TRBV30	TRBJ2-3	-	-	CAWSLRGLSSDTQYF	TGTGCCTGGAGTTTAAGGGGTCTATCATCAGATACGCAGTATTTT
TRBV6-5	TRBJ2-7	-	TRBD2	CASSPGTSGRNEQYF	TGTGCCAGCAGTCCTGGGACTAGCGGGAGGAACGAGCAGTACTTC
TRBV15	TRBJ1-1	-	-	CATSRGRGWGTEAFF	TGTGCCACCAGCAGAGGCAGGGGTTGGGGCACTGAAGCTTTCTTT
TRBV5-1	TRBJ1-2	-	-	CASSHFGTGQSNYGYTF	TGCGCCAGCAGCCATTTCGGCACAGGTCAATCCAACTATGGCTACACCTTC
TRBV7-2	TRBJ1-1	-	-	CVSSLSGTNTEAFF	TGTGTCAGCAGCTTGAGCGGCACCAACACTGAAGCTTTCTTT
TRBV4-3	TRBJ2-2	-	TRBD2	CASSQEGGIRGGGELFF	TGCGCCAGCAGCCAAGAAGGAGGGATCCGCGGGGGCGGGGAGCTGTTTTTT
TRBV28	TRBJ2-2	-	-	CASSLAGVHTGELFF	TGTGCCAGCAGTTTGGCAGGGGTTCACACCGGGGAGCTGTTTTTT